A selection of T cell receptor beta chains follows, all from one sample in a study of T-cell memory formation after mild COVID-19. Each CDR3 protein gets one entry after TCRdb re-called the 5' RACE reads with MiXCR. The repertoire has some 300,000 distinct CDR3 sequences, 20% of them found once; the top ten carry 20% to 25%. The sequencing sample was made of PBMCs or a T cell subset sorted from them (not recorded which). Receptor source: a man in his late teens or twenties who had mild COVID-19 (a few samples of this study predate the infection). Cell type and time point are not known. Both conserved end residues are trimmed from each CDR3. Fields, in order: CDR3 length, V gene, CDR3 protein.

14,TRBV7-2,ASSSGASGNTGELF
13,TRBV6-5,ASSYNGGRGVGYT
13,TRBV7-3,ASSLTGTGANEQF
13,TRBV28,ASSFRDRPGQPQH
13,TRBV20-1,SVMIAGGPYNEQF
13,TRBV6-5,ASSGGTGADSPLH
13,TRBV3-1,ATSQRGSMNTEAF
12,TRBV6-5,ASSYFRGNGGYT
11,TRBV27,ASSLSGLQTQY
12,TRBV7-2,ASSRAGLQETQY
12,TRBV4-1,ASSTAGGNNEQF
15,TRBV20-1,SAIKRNRAATSYEQY
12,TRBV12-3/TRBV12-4,ASSLYTSGLGYT
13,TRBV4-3,ASSLLAGSHNEQF
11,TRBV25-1,ASRGGNSYEQY
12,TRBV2,ASSEWDTTGELF
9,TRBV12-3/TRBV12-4,ASGVNQPQH
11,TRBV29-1,SVQGADTGELF
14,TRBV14,ASSPGQGVYTDTQY
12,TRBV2,ASRAGAGSKTQY
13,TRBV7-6,ASSLRGGLSGELF
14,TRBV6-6,ASRPYTGGSTGELF
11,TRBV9,ASSESLGYGYT
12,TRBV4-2,ASGGGGAQETQY
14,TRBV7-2,ASSLEVNFLYQPQH
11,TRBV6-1,ASSRDFAETQY
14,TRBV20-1,SARDPSGGGNQPQH
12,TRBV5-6,ASSLGLWNSPLH
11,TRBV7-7,ASSPEYQETQY
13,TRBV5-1,ASSYGTGNTGELF
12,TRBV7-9,ASSLGRLNTEAF
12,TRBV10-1,ASSAGGRGYEQY
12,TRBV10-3,ATWTSMNTGELF
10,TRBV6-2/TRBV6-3,ASSYVRGRQF
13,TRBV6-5,ASSYLDSQPLTQY
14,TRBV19,ASSRWEDRVIRGYT
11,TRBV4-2,ASSIGGSGELF
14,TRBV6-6,ASSRWTEHPEGGYT
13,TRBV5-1,ASSFSDPSNQPQH
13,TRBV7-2,ASSPRQPENSPLH
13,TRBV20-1,SARGAGYSGNTIY
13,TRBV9,ASSVGAAVNTEAF
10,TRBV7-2,ASRRDSSEAF
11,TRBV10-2,ASKLSGVETQY
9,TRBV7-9,ASIGTYGYT
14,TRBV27,ASSLSGGFLENEQF
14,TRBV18,ASSLLQGQNNSPLH
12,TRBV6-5,ASRPTGRNSPLH
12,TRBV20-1,SAHPGGKLTEAF
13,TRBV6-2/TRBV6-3,ASSRRGNSNQPQH
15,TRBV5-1,ASSLASGSFSNQPQH
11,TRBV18,ASSPQGDAEAF
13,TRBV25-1,ASRQTGGYSEKLF
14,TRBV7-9,ASSLEGQGPFNEQF
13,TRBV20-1,SAPSLVAGGDEQF
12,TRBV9,ASSDRRGDYGYT